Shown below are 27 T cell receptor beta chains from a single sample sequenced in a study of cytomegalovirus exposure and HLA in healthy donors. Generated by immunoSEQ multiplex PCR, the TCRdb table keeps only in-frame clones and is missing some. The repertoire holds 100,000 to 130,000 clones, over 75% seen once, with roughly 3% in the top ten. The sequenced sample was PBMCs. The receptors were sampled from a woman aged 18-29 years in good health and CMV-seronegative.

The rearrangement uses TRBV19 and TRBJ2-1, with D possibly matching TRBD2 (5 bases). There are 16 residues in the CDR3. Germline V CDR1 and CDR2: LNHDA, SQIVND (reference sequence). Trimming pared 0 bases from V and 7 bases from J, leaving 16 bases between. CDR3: CASSIDRVSGANEQFF. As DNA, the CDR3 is TGTGCCAGTAGTATAGATCGAGTAAGCGGAGCGAATGAGCAGTTCTTC.

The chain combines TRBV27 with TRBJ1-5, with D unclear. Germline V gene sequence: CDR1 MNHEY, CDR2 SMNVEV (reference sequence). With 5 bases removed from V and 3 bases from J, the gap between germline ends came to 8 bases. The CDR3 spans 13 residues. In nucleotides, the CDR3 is TGTGCCAGCAGTCCGGGATACAATCAGCCCCAGCATTTT. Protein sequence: CASSPGYNQPQHF.

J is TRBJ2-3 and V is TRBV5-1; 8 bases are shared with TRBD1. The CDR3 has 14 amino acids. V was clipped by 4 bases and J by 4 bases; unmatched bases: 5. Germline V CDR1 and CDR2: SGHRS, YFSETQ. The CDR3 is CASSAGQGADTQYF. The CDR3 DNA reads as TGCGCCAGCAGCGCCGGACAGGGCGCAGATACGCAGTATTTT.

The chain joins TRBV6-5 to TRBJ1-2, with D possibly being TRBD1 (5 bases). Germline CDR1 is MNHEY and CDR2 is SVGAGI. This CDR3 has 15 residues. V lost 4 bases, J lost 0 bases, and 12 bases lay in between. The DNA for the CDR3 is TGTGCCAGCAGTTCGATTTCAGGGTCTAACTATGGCTACACCTTC. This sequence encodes CASSSISGSNYGYTF.

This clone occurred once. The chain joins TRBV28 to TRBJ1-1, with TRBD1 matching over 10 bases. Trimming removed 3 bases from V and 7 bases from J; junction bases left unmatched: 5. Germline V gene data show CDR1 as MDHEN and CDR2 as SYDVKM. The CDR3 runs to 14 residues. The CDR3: CASSFTRTGGEAFF. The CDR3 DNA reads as TGTGCCAGCAGTTTTACCCGGACAGGGGGTGAAGCTTTCTTT.

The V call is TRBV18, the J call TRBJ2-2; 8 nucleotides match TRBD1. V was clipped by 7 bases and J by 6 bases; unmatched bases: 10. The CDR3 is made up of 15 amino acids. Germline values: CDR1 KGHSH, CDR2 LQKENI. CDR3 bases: TGTGCCAGCTTTGGCTTCGGACAGGGATCCGGGGAGCTGTTTTTT. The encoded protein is CASFGFGQGSGELFF. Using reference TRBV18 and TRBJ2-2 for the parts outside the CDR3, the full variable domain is NAGVMQNPRHLVRRRGQEARLRCSPMKGHSHVYWYRQLPEEGLKFMVYLQKENIIDESGMPKERFSAEFPKEGPSILRIQQVVRGDSAAYFCASFGFGQGSGELFFGEGSRLTVL.

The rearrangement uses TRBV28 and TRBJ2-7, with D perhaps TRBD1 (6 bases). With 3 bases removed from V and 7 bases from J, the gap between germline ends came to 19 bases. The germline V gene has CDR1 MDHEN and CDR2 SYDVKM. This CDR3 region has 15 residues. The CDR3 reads CASSFRLQGLGEQYF. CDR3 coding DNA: TGTGCCAGCAGTTTTCGTTTGCAGGGGTTAGGGGAGCAGTACTTC.

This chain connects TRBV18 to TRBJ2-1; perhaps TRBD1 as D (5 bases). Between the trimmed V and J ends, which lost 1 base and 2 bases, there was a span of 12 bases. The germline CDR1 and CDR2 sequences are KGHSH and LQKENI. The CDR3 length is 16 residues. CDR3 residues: CASSPQRGPPYNEQFF. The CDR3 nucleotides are TGTGCCAGCTCACCACAAAGGGGTCCCCCCTACAATGAGCAGTTCTTC.

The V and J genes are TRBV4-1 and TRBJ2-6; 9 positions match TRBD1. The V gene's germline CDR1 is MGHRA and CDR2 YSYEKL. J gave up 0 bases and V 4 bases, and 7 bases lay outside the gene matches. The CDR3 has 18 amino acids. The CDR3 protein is CASSPPRTGASGANVLTF. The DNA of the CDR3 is TGCGCCAGCAGCCCGCCTAGGACAGGGGCCTCTGGGGCCAACGTCCTGACTTTC.

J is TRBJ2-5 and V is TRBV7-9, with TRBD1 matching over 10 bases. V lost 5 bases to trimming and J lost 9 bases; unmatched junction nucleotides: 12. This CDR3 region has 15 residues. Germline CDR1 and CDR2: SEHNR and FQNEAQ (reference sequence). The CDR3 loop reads CASSRTGGSPMAQYF. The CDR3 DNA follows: TGTGCCAGCAGCCGGACAGGGGGGAGTCCAATGGCCCAGTACTTC.

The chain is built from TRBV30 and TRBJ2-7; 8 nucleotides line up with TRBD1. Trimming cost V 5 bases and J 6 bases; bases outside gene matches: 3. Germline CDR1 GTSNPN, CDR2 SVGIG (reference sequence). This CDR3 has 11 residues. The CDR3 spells CAWDTGGEQYF. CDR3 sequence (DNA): TGTGCCTGGGACACAGGGGGCGAGCAGTACTTC.

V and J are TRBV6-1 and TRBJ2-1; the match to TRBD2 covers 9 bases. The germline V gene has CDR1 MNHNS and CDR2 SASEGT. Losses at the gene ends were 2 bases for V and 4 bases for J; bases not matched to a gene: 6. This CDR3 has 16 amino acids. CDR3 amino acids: CASSEFAGGVYNEQFF. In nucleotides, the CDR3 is TGTGCCAGCAGTGAATTCGCGGGGGGGGTTTACAATGAGCAGTTCTTC.

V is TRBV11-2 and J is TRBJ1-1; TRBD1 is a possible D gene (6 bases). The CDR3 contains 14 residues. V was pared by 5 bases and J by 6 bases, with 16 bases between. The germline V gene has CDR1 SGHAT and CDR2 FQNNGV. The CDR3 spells CASSPILGQPEAFF. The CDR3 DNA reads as TGTGCCAGCAGCCCCATACTCGGACAGCCTGAAGCTTTCTTT. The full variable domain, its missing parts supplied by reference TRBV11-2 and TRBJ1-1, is EAGVAQSPRYKIIEKRQSVAFWCNPISGHATLYWYQQILGQGPKLLIQFQNNGVVDDSQLPKDRFSAERLKGVDSTLKIQPAKLEDSAVYLCASSPILGQPEAFFGQGTRLTVV.

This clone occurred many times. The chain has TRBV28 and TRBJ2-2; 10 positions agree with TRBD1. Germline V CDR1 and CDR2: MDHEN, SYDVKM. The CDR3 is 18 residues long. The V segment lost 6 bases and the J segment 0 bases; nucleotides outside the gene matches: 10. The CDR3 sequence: CASSPPGQGIANTGELFF. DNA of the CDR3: TGTGCCAGCAGCCCGCCGGGACAGGGGATTGCGAACACCGGGGAGCTGTTTTTT.

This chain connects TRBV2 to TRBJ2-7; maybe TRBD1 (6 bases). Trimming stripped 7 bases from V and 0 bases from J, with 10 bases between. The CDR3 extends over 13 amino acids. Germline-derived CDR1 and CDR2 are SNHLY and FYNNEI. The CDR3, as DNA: TGTGCCAGCAAGGGGGTTAACTCCTACGAGCAGTACTTC. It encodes CASKGVNSYEQYF.

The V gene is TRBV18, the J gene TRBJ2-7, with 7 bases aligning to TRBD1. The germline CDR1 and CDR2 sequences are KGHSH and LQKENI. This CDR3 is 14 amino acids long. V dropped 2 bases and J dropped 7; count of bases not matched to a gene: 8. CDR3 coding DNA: TGTGCCAGCTCACCAGATAGGGGGCCCTGGGAGCAGTACTTC. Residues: CASSPDRGPWEQYF.

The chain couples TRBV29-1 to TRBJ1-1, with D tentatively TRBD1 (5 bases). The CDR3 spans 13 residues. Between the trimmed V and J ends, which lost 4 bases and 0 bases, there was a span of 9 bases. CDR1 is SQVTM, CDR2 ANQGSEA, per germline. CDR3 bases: TGCAGCGTTGTGGACATCCTGAACACTGAAGCTTTCTTT. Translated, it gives CSVVDILNTEAFF.

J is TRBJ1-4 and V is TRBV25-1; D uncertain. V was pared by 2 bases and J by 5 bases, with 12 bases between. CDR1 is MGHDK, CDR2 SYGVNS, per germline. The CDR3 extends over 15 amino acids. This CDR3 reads CASSELEGSNEKLFF. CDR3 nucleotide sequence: TGTGCCAGCAGTGAACTAGAGGGATCCAATGAAAAACTGTTTTTT.

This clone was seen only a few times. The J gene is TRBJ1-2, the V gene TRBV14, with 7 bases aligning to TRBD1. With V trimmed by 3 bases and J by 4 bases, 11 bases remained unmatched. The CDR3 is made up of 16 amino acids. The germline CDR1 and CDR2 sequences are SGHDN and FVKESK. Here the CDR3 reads CASSHPTGYQPYGYTF. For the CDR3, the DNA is TGTGCCAGCAGCCACCCGACAGGGTATCAACCCTATGGCTACACCTTC.

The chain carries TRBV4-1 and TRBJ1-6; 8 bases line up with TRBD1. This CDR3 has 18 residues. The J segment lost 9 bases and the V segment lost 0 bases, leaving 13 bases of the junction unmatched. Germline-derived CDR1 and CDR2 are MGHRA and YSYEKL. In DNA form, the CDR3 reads TGCGCCAGCAGCCAAGATTTGGTTGCGAGGACAGGGCCTTCACCCCTCCACTTT. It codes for CASSQDLVARTGPSPLHF.

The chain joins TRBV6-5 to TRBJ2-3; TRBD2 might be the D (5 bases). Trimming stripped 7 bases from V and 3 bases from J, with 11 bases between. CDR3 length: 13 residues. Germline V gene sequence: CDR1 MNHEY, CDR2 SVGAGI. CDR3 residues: CASTPPGTDTQYF. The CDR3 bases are TGTGCCAGCACCCCCCCGGGGACAGATACGCAGTATTTT.

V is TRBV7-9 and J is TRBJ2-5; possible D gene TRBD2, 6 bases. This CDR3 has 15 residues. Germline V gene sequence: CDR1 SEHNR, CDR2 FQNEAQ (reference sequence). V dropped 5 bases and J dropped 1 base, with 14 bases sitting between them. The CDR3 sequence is CASSERLVRQETQYF. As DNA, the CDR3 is TGTGCCAGCAGCGAGCGACTAGTTCGCCAAGAGACCCAGTACTTC.

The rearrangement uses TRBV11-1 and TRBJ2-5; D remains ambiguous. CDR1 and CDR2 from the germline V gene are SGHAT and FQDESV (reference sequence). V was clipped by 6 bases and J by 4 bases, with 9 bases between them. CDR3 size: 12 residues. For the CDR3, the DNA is TGTGCCAGCAGTCGGTCCCGAGAGACCCAGTACTTC. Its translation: CASSRSRETQYF. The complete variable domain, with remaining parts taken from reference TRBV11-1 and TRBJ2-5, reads EAEVAQSPRYKITEKSQAVAFWCDPISGHATLYWYRQILGQGPELLVQFQDESVVDDSQLPKDRFSAERLKGVDSTLKIQPAELGDSAMYLCASSRSRETQYFGPGTRLLVL.

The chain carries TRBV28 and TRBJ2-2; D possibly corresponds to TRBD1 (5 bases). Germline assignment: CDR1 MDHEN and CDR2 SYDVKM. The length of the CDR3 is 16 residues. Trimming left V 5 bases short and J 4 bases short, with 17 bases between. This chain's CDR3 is CASSPRVRAATGELFF. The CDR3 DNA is TGTGCCAGCAGTCCCCGTGTCAGGGCGGCCACCGGGGAGCTGTTTTTT. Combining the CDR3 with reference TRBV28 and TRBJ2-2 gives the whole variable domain DVKVTQSSRYLVKRTGEKVFLECVQDMDHENMFWYRQDPGLGLRLIYFSYDVKMKEKGDIPEGYSVSREKKERFSLILESASTNQTSMYLCASSPRVRAATGELFFGEGSRLTVL.

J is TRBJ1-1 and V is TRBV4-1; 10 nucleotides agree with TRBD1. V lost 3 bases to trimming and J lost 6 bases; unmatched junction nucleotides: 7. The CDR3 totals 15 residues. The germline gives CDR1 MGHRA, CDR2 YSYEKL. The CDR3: CASSHFGQGGPEAFF. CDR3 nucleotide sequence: TGCGCCAGCAGCCACTTCGGACAGGGGGGGCCTGAAGCTTTCTTT.

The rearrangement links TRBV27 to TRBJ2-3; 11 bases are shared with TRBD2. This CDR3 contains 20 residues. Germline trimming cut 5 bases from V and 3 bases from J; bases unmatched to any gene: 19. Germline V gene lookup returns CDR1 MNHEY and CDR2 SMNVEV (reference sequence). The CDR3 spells CASSPKRLGGSGGGTDTQYF. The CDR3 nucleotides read TGTGCCAGCAGTCCTAAACGGCTCGGGGGTAGCGGGGGGGGGACAGATACGCAGTATTTT.

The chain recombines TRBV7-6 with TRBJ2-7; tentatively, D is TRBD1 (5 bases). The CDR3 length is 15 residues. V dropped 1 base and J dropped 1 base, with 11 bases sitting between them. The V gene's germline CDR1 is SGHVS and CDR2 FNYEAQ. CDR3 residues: CASSLDGYRSYEQYF. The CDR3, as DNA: TGTGCCAGCAGCTTAGACGGGTACAGGTCCTACGAGCAGTACTTC. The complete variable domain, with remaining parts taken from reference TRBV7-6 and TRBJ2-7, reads GAGVSQSPRYKVTKRGQDVALRCDPISGHVSLYWYRQALGQGPEFLTYFNYEAQQDKSGLPNDRFSAERPEGSISTLTIQRTEQRDSAMYRCASSLDGYRSYEQYFGPGTRLTVT.